The rows below give T cell receptor beta chains drawn from one sample of a study of patients and donors after allogeneic stem cell transplantation. TCRdb itself ran the RT-PCR reads through MiXCR, one entry per CDR3 protein. In the table there are 70,000 or so distinct CDR3 sequences, less than 30% of which are singletons. The sequencing input was blood, either unsorted or a sorted T cell fraction (not recorded which). These receptors were collected from a human donor who was either an allogeneic HSCT recipient or a stem cell or donor lymphocyte infusion donor (not recorded which). It is not recorded whose cells these are; they may come from a transplant donor. The CDR3 runs from the conserved cysteine through the conserved F or W. Fields, in order: V gene, D gene, clone size, J gene, CDR3 DNA, CDR3 protein. D genes are given only for firm matches. Only part of the rows carry a size: once, few, many, or a class if the clone is expanded.

TRBV12-3/TRBV12-4	TRBD1	many	TRBJ1-3	TGTGCCAGCAGGGACAGGGGAAGTTCTGGAAACACCATATATTTT	CASRDRGSSGNTIYF
TRBV4-2	.	many	TRBJ1-5	TGTGCCAGCAGCCACGGTGGGGGAAGCAATCAGCCCCAGCATTTT	CASSHGGGSNQPQHF
TRBV2	TRBD2	.	TRBJ2-5	TGTGCCAGCAGTAAACTAGCGGGGCGTCAAGAGACCCAGTACTTC	CASSKLAGRQETQYF
TRBV20-1	.	.	TRBJ2-1	TGCAGTGCTACTCCCGGGCAATTAAATGAGCAGTTCTTC	CSATPGQLNEQFF
TRBV29-1	.	.	TRBJ1-1	TGCAGCGTTGGCCACCAGAACACTGAAGCTTTCTTT	CSVGHQNTEAFF
TRBV19	TRBD2	.	TRBJ2-2	TGTGCCAGTAGTCCCCGGGGACTAGCGGGAGAGGGACCCGGGGAGCTGTTTTTT	CASSPRGLAGEGPGELFF
TRBV27	.	.	TRBJ2-7	TGTGCCAGCAGTTCCCAGCACTACGAGCAGTACTTC	CASSSQHYEQYF
TRBV5-1	TRBD1	.	TRBJ2-1	TGCGCCAGCAGCCCCGGGACAGGGTACAATGAGCAGTTCTTC	CASSPGTGYNEQFF
TRBV5-1	.	.	TRBJ1-6	TGCGCCAGCAGCTTCGATCGATGGAACTATAATTCACCCCTCCACTTT	CASSFDRWNYNSPLHF
TRBV7-9	.	.	TRBJ2-1	TGTGCCAGCAGCTTATATTTGGACAATGAGCAGTTCTTC	CASSLYLDNEQFF
TRBV12-3/TRBV12-4	.	.	TRBJ2-2	TGTGCCAGCAGTTTAGCGAGGTTCCAGCATGACACCGGGGAGCTGTTTTTT	CASSLARFQHDTGELFF
TRBV15	.	many	TRBJ1-2	TGTGCCACCAGCAGTCAAGGGTCTAACTATGGCTACACCTTC	CATSSQGSNYGYTF
TRBV20-1	.	few	TRBJ1-1	TGCAGTGCTAGCATACTACGGGGTGAAGCTTTCTTT	CSASILRGEAFF
TRBV27	.	.	TRBJ2-2	TGTGCCAGCAGCATTTTGGGGGTCACGAACACCGGGGAGCTGTTTTTT	CASSILGVTNTGELFF
TRBV4-1	.	.	TRBJ2-4	TGCGCCAGCAGCCAAGTGATTCAGGGGATGGGCATTCAGTACTTC	CASSQVIQGMGIQYF
TRBV21-1	.	.	TRBJ2-1	TGTGCCAGGGTGAATGATTCCGGGACAGGCAACAATGAGCAGTTCTTC	CARVNDSGTGNNEQFF
TRBV5-1	TRBD1	few	TRBJ2-7	TGCGCCAGCAGCTCATGGACAGGGGTAACCTACGAGCAGTACTTC	CASSSWTGVTYEQYF
TRBV12-3/TRBV12-4	.	.	TRBJ2-7	TGTGCCAGCAAGAGTAGCTCCTACGAGCAGTACTTC	CASKSSSYEQYF
TRBV12-3/TRBV12-4	TRBD1	.	TRBJ2-7	TGTGCCAGCAGTTCCCGGGACAGGGGAAACGAGCAGTACTTC	CASSSRDRGNEQYF
TRBV11-2	.	.	TRBJ1-3	TGTGCCAGCAGCTTTTTACCACCAGGGCGAAACGGAAACACCATATATTTT	CASSFLPPGRNGNTIYF
TRBV5-6	.	.	TRBJ2-7	TGTGCCAGCAGCCCGAAACTAGCACCTCTGCCCTACGAGCAGTACTTC	CASSPKLAPLPYEQYF
TRBV5-1	TRBD2	few	TRBJ2-5	TGCGCCAGCAGCTCCGCTATTCCGGGACTAGCGGGGGGCTACCAAGAGACCCAGTACTTC	CASSSAIPGLAGGYQETQYF
TRBV2	TRBD2	.	TRBJ2-1	TGTGCCAGCAGTGAAGATAGCGGGAGTTACAATGAGCAGTTCTTC	CASSEDSGSYNEQFF
TRBV7-9	TRBD1	.	TRBJ1-2	TGTGCCAGCAGCTTAGTAGTTACAGGGGCGCCCGGCTACACCTTC	CASSLVVTGAPGYTF
TRBV7-6	TRBD2	.	TRBJ2-1	TGTGCCAGCAGCTTAGAGGTGCTAGCGGGGGATGAGCAGTTCTTC	CASSLEVLAGDEQFF
TRBV20-1	.	many	TRBJ1-1	TGCAGTGCTAGAGGCGGTAACACTGAAGCTTTCTTT	CSARGGNTEAFF